A selection of T cell receptor beta chains follows, all from one sample in a study of cytomegalovirus exposure and HLA in healthy donors. Sequencing used immunoSEQ multiplex PCR; TCRdb keeps in-frame clones, though not all of them. The data hold over 100,000 clones, with under 90% observed a single time. Material for sequencing was PBMCs. The receptors were sampled from a woman aged 25-40 years in good health and CMV-seronegative. CDR3s include the opening cysteine and the closing phenylalanine or tryptophan. The D gene is left open where the match is weak. Only some rows state a clone size, as once, few, many or a class for expanded clones.

abundance	v_gene	j_gene	d_gene	CDR3aa	CDR3nt
.	TRBV18	TRBJ1-2	.	CASSPELIAGNYGYTF	TGTGCCAGCTCACCAGAGTTAATAGCGGGGAACTATGGCTACACCTTC
.	TRBV11-3	TRBJ1-1	.	CASSYLTQGEAFF	TGTGCCAGCAGCTATTTAACACAGGGTGAAGCTTTCTTT
few	TRBV6-4	TRBJ1-2	.	CASSPGANYGYTF	TGTGCCAGCAGCCCGGGAGCTAACTATGGCTACACCTTC
.	TRBV29-1	TRBJ1-1	.	CSVERQMNTEAFF	TGCAGCGTTGAGCGACAGATGAACACTGAAGCTTTCTTT
.	TRBV30	TRBJ1-6	TRBD1	CASALGGQRNSPLHF	TGTGCCTCCGCCCTCGGGGGACAGAGAAATTCACCCCTCCACTTT
.	TRBV7-2	TRBJ2-5	TRBD2	CASSLSLAGGLETQYF	TGTGCCAGCAGCTTATCGCTAGCGGGAGGACTAGAGACCCAGTACTTC
.	TRBV10-2	TRBJ1-3	TRBD1	CASRDRAGNTIYF	TGCGCCAGCAGGGACAGGGCCGGAAACACCATATATTTT
.	TRBV7-9	TRBJ2-2	TRBD2	CASSLAPLGLAKAGELFF	TGTGCCAGCAGCTTAGCGCCCCTAGGACTAGCGAAGGCCGGGGAGCTGTTTTTT
.	TRBV19	TRBJ2-1	.	CASSISRTAHNEQFF	TGTGCCAGTAGTATATCGCGGACAGCCCACAATGAGCAGTTCTTC
.	TRBV28	TRBJ1-5	TRBD1	CASSTTGARNQPQHF	TGTGCCAGCAGCACAACAGGGGCGCGCAATCAGCCCCAGCATTTT
.	TRBV7-9	TRBJ2-1	.	CASSHRLANEQFF	TGTGCCAGCAGCCACCGACTGGCCAATGAGCAGTTCTTC
.	TRBV15	TRBJ2-1	.	CATSRDRTLYNEQFF	TGTGCCACCAGCAGAGATCGGACTCTGTACAATGAGCAGTTCTTC
.	TRBV9	TRBJ1-4	.	CASSVGPVPNEKLFF	TGTGCCAGCAGCGTAGGCCCAGTCCCTAATGAAAAACTGTTTTTT
.	TRBV19	TRBJ1-2	.	CASSRGLNDGYTF	TGTGCCAGTAGTAGAGGATTGAATGATGGCTACACCTTC
.	TRBV7-2	TRBJ2-3	.	CASSLTAASTDTQYF	TGTGCCAGCAGCTTAACGGCAGCGAGCACAGATACGCAGTATTTT
.	TRBV4-2	TRBJ2-7	TRBD2	CASSQSSVLAGVPYEQYF	TGTGCCAGCAGCCAATCTTCAGTACTAGCGGGAGTCCCCTACGAGCAGTACTTC
.	TRBV7-2	TRBJ1-5	.	CASSPGRGGSQPQHF	TGTGCCAGCAGCCCAGGGCGGGGAGGAAGCCAGCCCCAGCATTTT